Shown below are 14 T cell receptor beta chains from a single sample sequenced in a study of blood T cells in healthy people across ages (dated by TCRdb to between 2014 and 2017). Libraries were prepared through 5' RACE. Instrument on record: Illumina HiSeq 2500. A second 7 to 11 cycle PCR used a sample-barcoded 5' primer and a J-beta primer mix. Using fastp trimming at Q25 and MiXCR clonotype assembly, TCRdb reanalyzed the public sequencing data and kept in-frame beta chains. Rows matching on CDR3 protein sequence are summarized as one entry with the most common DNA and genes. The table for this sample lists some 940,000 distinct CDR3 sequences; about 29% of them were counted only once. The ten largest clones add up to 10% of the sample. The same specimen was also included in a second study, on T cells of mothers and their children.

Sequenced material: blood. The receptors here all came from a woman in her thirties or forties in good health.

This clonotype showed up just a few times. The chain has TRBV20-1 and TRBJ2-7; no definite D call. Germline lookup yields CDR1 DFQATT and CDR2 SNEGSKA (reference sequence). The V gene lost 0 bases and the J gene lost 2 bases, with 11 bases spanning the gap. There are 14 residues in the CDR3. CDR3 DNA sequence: TGCAGTGCTAGAGATCAAGACGGTGCCTACGAGCAGTACTTC. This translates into CSARDQDGAYEQYF.

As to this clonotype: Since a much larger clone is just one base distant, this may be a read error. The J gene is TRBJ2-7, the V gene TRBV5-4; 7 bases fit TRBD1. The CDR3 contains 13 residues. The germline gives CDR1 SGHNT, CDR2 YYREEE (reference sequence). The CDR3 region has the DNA TGTGCCAGCAGCTTAGACAGGGCGAGGGAGCGGTACTTC. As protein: CASSLDRARERYF.

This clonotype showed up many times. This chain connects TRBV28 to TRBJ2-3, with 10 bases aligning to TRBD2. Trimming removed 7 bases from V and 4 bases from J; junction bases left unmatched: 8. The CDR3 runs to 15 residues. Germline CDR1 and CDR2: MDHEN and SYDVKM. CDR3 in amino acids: CASIERGGRSDTQYF. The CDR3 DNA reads TGTGCCAGCATTGAGCGGGGGGGCCGCTCAGATACGCAGTATTTT.

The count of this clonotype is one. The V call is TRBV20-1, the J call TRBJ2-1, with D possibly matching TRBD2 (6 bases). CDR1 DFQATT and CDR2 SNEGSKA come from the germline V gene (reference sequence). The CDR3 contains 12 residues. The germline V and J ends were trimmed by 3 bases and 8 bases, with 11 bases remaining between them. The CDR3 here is CSARLEGYEQFF. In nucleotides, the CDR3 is TGCAGTGCTAGGCTGGAGGGGTATGAGCAGTTCTTC.

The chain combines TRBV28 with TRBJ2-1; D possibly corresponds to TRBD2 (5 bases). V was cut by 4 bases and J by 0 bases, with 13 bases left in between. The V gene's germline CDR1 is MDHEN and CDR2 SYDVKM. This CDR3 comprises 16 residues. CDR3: CASSSGSAGSYNEQFF. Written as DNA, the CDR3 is TGTGCCAGCAGTTCTGGATCTGCGGGCTCCTACAATGAGCAGTTCTTC.

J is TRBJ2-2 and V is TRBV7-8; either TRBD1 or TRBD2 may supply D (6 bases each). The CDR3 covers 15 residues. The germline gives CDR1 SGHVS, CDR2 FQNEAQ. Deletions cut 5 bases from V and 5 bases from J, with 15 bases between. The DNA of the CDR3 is TGTGCCAGCAGCCCCGGGGGCCTAGAAACCGGGGAGCTGTTTTTT. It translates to CASSPGGLETGELFF.

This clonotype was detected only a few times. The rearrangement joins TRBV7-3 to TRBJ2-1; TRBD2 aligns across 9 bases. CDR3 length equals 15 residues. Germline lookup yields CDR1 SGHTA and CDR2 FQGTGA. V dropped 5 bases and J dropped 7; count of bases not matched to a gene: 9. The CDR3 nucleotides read TGTGCCAGCAGCCCTAGCGGGGCGGGTTTAAATGAGCAGTTCTTC. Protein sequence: CASSPSGAGLNEQFF.

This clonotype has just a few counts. The CDR3 is CASRGGGLAKNIQYF. The CDR3 nucleotides are TGTGCCAGCAGAGGGGGTGGGTTAGCCAAAAACATTCAGTACTTC. The chain carries TRBV28 and TRBJ2-4; D is possibly TRBD1 (6 bases). The germline CDR1 and CDR2 sequences are MDHEN and SYDVKM. The germline V and J ends were trimmed by 6 bases and 0 bases, with 12 bases remaining between them. CDR3 length: 15 residues.

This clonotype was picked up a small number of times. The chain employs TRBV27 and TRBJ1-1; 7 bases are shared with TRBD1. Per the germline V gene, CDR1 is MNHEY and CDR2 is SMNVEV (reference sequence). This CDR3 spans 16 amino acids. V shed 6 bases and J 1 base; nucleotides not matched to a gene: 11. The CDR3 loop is CASSALTGTANTEAFF. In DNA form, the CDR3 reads TGTGCCAGCAGCGCCCTTACCGGGACAGCGAACACTGAAGCTTTCTTT.

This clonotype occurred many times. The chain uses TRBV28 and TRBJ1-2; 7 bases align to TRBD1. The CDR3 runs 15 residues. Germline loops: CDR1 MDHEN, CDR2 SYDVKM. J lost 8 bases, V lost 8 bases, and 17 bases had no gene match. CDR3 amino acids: CASAFLGQGGFGYTF. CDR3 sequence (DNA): TGTGCCAGCGCGTTTTTAGGGCAGGGGGGTTTCGGCTACACCTTC.

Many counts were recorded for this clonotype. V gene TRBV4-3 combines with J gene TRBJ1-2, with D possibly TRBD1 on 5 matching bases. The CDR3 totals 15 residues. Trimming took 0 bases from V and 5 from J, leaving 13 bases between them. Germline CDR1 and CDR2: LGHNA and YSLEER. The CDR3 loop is CASSQERGSGYGYTF. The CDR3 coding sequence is TGCGCCAGCAGCCAAGAACGGGGGAGTGGGTATGGCTACACCTTC.

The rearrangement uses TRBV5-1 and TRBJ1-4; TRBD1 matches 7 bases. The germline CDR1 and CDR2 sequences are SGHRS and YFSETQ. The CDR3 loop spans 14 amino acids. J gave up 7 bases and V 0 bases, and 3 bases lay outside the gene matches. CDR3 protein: CASSLAGGSEKLFF. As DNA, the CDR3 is TGCGCCAGCAGCTTGGCAGGGGGGAGTGAAAAACTGTTTTTT.

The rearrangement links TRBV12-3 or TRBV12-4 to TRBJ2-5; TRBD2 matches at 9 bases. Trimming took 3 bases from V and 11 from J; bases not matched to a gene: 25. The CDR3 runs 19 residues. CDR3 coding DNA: TGTGCCAGCAGTTTTCGGGTAGCGGGGGTGTCTCACTACGTCAATGAGCAGTACTTC. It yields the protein CASSFRVAGVSHYVNEQYF.

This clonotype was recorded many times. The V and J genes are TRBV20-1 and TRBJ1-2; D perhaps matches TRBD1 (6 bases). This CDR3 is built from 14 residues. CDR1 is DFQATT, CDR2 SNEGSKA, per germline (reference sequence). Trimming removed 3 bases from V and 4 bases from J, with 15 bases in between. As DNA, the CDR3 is TGCAGTGCTAGCGCTCCAGGGGAAGTCTATGGCTACACCTTC. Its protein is CSASAPGEVYGYTF.